This T cell receptor beta chain came from a study of CD8 T cells in ankylosing spondylitis. This CDR3 has 17 amino acids. Germline-derived CDR1 and CDR2 are MGHRA and YSYEKL. Trimming shortened V by 3 bases and J by 0 bases, and 17 bases separated the two germline ends. This clonotype was detected only a few times. From the 5' RACE reads, TCRdb called clonotypes with MiXCR, one entry per CDR3 protein. The sample has around 150,000 distinct CDR3 sequences; roughly 44% are singletons. Sequencing was carried out using synovial fluid, either unsorted or a sorted T cell fraction (not recorded which). The origin of this receptor is a male donor with ankylosing spondylitis. The J gene is TRBJ1-1, the V gene TRBV4-1; tentatively, D is TRBD1 (5 bases). The DNA for the CDR3 is TGCGCCAGCAGCCATTTCTTTCAGGGTTTGGTGAACACTGAAGCTTTCTTT. It is translated as CASSHFFQGLVNTEAFF.